This TCR beta chain came from a study of cytomegalovirus exposure and HLA in healthy donors. The CDR3 spans 16 residues. Trimming cost V 4 bases and J 1 base; bases outside gene matches: 4. CDR1 is SGHRS, CDR2 YFSETQ, per germline. PCR was performed using 60 Vbeta and 13 Jbeta primers. Here immunoSEQ multiplex PCR was the method, and the copy in TCRdb shows in-frame clones only, minus some. The data hold 150,000 or so clones, with roughly 79% observed a single time. The V call is TRBV5-1, the J call TRBJ1-3; TRBD1 matches at 11 bases. Sequencing was carried out using PBMCs. The TCR comes from a middle-aged man in good health and CMV-seronegative. The CDR3 reads CASSPGQGASGNTIYF. In nucleotides, the CDR3 is TGCGCCAGCAGCCCTGGACAGGGGGCGTCTGGAAACACCATATATTTT.